The 25 T cell receptor beta chains given below trace back to one sample, sequenced in a study of T-cell memory formation after mild COVID-19. Each CDR3 protein gets one entry after TCRdb re-called the 5' RACE reads with MiXCR. The data show tens of thousands of distinct CDR3 sequences, roughly 16% seen once. Sample: PBMCs or a T cell subset sorted from them (not recorded which). These receptors originate from a man aged 18-30 years who had mild COVID-19 (a few samples of this study predate the infection). Cell type and time point are not known.

The chain couples TRBV7-2 to TRBJ1-4; D gene unclear. The CDR3 has 13 amino acids. Germline assignment: CDR1 SGHTA and CDR2 FQGNSA. Between the trimmed V and J ends, which lost 2 bases and 3 bases, there was a span of 4 bases. The CDR3 here is CASSLFPNEKLFF. The CDR3 nucleotides are TGTGCCAGCAGCTTATTCCCTAATGAAAAACTGTTTTTT.

This clonotype showed up many times. DNA for the CDR3: TGCGCCAGCAGCCACTTAGCGGGGGGTGCTTACGAGCAGTACGTC. It codes for CASSHLAGGAYEQYV. The chain employs TRBV4-1 and TRBJ2-7; TRBD2 matches 10 bases. Germline trimming cut 3 bases from V and 4 bases from J; bases unmatched to any gene: 6. The CDR3 is made up of 15 amino acids. Germline-derived CDR1 and CDR2 are MGHRA and YSYEKL.

This clonotype is medium-sized within its sample. The chain carries TRBV4-1 and TRBJ2-2, with 7 nucleotides matching TRBD1. Germline V CDR1 and CDR2: MGHRA, YSYEKL. The CDR3 spans 17 residues. V lost 3 bases and J lost 0; bases outside the gene matches: 7. The CDR3 region has the DNA TGCGCCAGCAGCCAGCCTCCAGGGGGTCCGAACACCGGGGAGCTGTTTTTT. Protein sequence: CASSQPPGGPNTGELFF.

With respect to this clonotype: The limits of the CDR3 on the DNA are not certain, so only TCRdb's listed CDR3 is given. The chain joins TRBV7-5 to TRBJ1-1; TRBD1, the table's D call, was not compared with the DNA. TRBV7-5 has pseudogene status. 18 amino acids form the CDR3, both terminal residues included. The CDR3 spells CISVPEASRTGLDTEAFF.

This clonotype was counted only a few times. V usage is TRBV5-5 and J usage is TRBJ1-1; tentative D call: TRBD1 (5 bases). In germline, CDR1 is SGHKS, CDR2 YYEKEE (reference sequence). V was cut by 0 bases and J by 4 bases, with 13 bases left in between. CDR3 length: 15 residues. The DNA for the CDR3 is TGTGCCAGCAGCTTGGGGGACGGAGAGTTCACTGAAGCTTTCTTT. It translates to CASSLGDGEFTEAFF.

There are a few counts of this clonotype. The chain employs TRBV12-3 or TRBV12-4 and TRBJ1-4; TRBD1 matches at 7 bases. Germline trimming cut 0 bases from V and 3 bases from J; bases unmatched to any gene: 1. CDR3 length: 15 residues. CDR3 coding DNA: TGTGCCAGCAGTTTAGCTGGACAGGCTAATGAAAAACTGTTTTTT. Translated, it gives CASSLAGQANEKLFF.

This clonotype was seen a handful of times. This chain links TRBV6-5 with TRBJ2-7, with 8 bases identical to TRBD1. CDR3 length: 15 residues. Germline CDR1 is MNHEY and CDR2 is SVGAGI. With 0 bases clipped from V and 6 bases from J, the junction kept 7 bases outside the gene matches. For the CDR3, the DNA is TGTGCCAGCAGTTACTCCCGGACAGGGCTAGCCGAGCAGTACGTC. Protein product: CASSYSRTGLAEQYV.

The chain joins TRBV7-9 to TRBJ1-3, with no clear D. Germline loops: CDR1 SEHNR, CDR2 FQNEAQ (reference sequence). This CDR3 contains 12 residues. V lost 7 bases to trimming and J lost 4 bases, with 8 bases between them. The CDR3: CASNPSGNTIYF. In DNA, the CDR3 is TGTGCCAGCAACCCCTCGGGAAACACCATATATTTT.

This chain uses TRBV5-1 with TRBJ2-7; no clear D. Germline V gene sequence: CDR1 SGHRS, CDR2 YFSETQ. V was pared by 0 bases and J by 3 bases, with 10 bases between. The CDR3 totals 14 residues. The CDR3 DNA reads as TGCGCCAGCAGCTTGGTGGCAGAGAGCTACGAGCAGTACTTC. It specifies CASSLVAESYEQYF.

In its sample, this clonotype was seen a few times. This chain links TRBV20-1 with TRBJ1-3; D unclear. Germline V gene data show CDR1 as DFQATT and CDR2 as SNEGSKA (reference sequence). This CDR3 has 13 amino acids. Trimming stripped 1 base from V and 9 bases from J, with 13 bases between. This CDR3 reads CSARVMAFGTIYF. Here the CDR3 DNA reads TGCAGTGCTAGAGTGATGGCATTTGGCACCATATATTTT.

In its sample, this clonotype was seen many times. The chain joins TRBV9 to TRBJ1-1; 8 bases fit TRBD1. CDR3 size: 14 residues. Germline CDR1 is SGDLS and CDR2 is YYNGEE. After removal of 2 bases from V and 3 bases from J, the junction contained 3 bases not matched to a gene. The CDR3 coding sequence is TGTGCCAGCAGCGTCGAGACAGGGGACACTGAAGCTTTCTTT. Its protein product is CASSVETGDTEAFF.

J is TRBJ2-5 and V is TRBV4-3; D gene unclear. V dropped 1 base and J dropped 4 bases, with 16 bases sitting between them. Germline V gene lookup returns CDR1 LGHNA and CDR2 YSLEER. This CDR3 is built from 16 residues. CDR3 in amino acids: CASSQGWSGGRETQYF. CDR3 nucleotide sequence: TGCGCCAGCAGCCAAGGTTGGTCGGGCGGTCGAGAGACCCAGTACTTC.

This clonotype was seen more than once but under ten times. The rearrangement joins TRBV7-9 to TRBJ2-5, with 7 positions matching TRBD1. Germline-derived CDR1 and CDR2 are SEHNR and FQNEAQ (reference sequence). With V trimmed by 3 bases and J by 5 bases, 3 bases remained unmatched. The CDR3 spans 13 residues. Written as DNA, the CDR3 is TGTGCCAGCAGCTTCGAGACAGGGGAGACCCAGTACTTC. The encoded protein is CASSFETGETQYF.

This clonotype was seen at least ten times. The rearrangement joins TRBV5-1 to TRBJ1-4; a weak D match, TRBD1 (6 bases). The CDR3 has 15 residues. V lost 5 bases to trimming and J lost 5 bases, with 16 bases between them. Germline CDR1 SGHRS, CDR2 YFSETQ. The CDR3 coding sequence is TGCGCCAGCAGACCCCGGGGGACATCGAATGAAAAACTGTTTTTT. Translating gives CASRPRGTSNEKLFF.

The V call is TRBV14, the J call TRBJ2-3, with D unclear. Trimming removed 5 bases at V and 3 bases at J, with 15 bases between. This CDR3 region has 15 residues. The germline V gene has CDR1 SGHDN and CDR2 FVKESK. CDR3 residues: CASSGLESSTDTQYF. The CDR3 DNA reads TGTGCCAGCAGCGGCCTAGAATCCAGTACAGATACGCAGTATTTT.

This clonotype was picked up a small number of times. J is TRBJ1-1 and V is TRBV7-9, with unresolved D. The germline V gene has CDR1 SEHNR and CDR2 FQNEAQ (reference sequence). The CDR3 extends over 15 amino acids. Trimming cost V 5 bases and J 3 bases, with 16 bases left between them. The CDR3 sequence: CASSANRARDTEAFF. As DNA, the CDR3 is TGTGCCAGCAGCGCTAATAGGGCCCGGGACACTGAAGCTTTCTTT.

The rearrangement joins TRBV12-3 or TRBV12-4 to TRBJ2-5; 9 bases agree with TRBD1. The CDR3 is 16 amino acids. Trimming took 6 bases from V and 3 from J; bases not matched to a gene: 11. The CDR3 is CASSHTGGDSKETQYF. The CDR3 nucleotides are TGTGCCAGCAGCCACACAGGGGGCGATTCCAAAGAGACCCAGTACTTC.

The chain employs TRBV27 and TRBJ2-7; no reliable D call. The V gene lost 4 bases and the J gene lost 4 bases, with 11 bases spanning the gap. This CDR3 region has 13 residues. CDR1 is MNHEY, CDR2 SMNVEV, per germline (reference sequence). CDR3 bases: TGTGCCAGCAGTTCAGGCCTAGGGTACGAGCAGTACGTC. Amino acid sequence: CASSSGLGYEQYV.

This chain joins TRBV25-1 and TRBJ1-2; the D is unclear. The CDR3 sequence is 12 residues long. The germline V gene has CDR1 MGHDK and CDR2 SYGVNS. V was trimmed by 2 bases and J by 8 bases, leaving 9 bases between them. The CDR3: CASSEGERGYTF. As DNA, the CDR3 is TGTGCCAGCAGTGAAGGAGAGAGAGGCTACACCTTC.

This chain joins TRBV7-2 and TRBJ2-2, with 9 bases identical to TRBD2. The germline V gene encodes CDR1 SGHTA and CDR2 FQGNSA. CDR3 size: 16 residues. Germline trimming cut 5 bases from V and 5 bases from J; bases unmatched to any gene: 9. In DNA, the CDR3 is TGTGCCAGCAGCCCCCCCGGCCTAGCGGGGACCGGGGAGCTGTTTTTT. Its protein is CASSPPGLAGTGELFF. Drawing the rest from reference TRBV7-2 and TRBJ2-2, the complete variable domain is GAGVSQSPSNKVTEKGKDVELRCDPISGHTALYWYRQSLGQGLEFLIYFQGNSAPDKSGLPSDRFSAERTGGSVSTLTIQRTQQEDSAVYLCASSPPGLAGTGELFFGEGSRLTVL.

This clonotype was observed at least ten times. V gene TRBV5-1 combines with J gene TRBJ2-3; TRBD1 might be the D (6 bases). Germline CDR1 and CDR2: SGHRS and YFSETQ. CDR3 length equals 16 residues. The V end lost 0 bases, the J end lost 6 bases, and 17 bases lay between the germline ends. The CDR3 DNA reads TGCGCCAGCAGCTTGGCCCAGGGGCCATTAATGGATACGCAGTATTTT. It encodes CASSLAQGPLMDTQYF.

This clonotype has only a few counts. This rearrangement joins TRBV20-1 to TRBJ2-7, with 10 positions matching TRBD2. This CDR3 has 15 residues. Germline loops: CDR1 DFQATT, CDR2 SNEGSKA (reference sequence). The J segment lost 0 bases and the V segment lost 2 bases, leaving 4 bases of the junction unmatched. CDR3 sequence (DNA): TGCAGTGCTAGACCACTAGCGGGGACCTCCTACGAGCAGTACGTC. Translated, it gives CSARPLAGTSYEQYV.

This clonotype was observed a few times. This chain uses TRBV7-8 with TRBJ2-7; no clear D. From germline, CDR1 is SGHVS and CDR2 FQNEAQ. The V gene lost 6 bases and the J gene lost 0 bases, with 9 bases spanning the gap. The CDR3 has 13 residues. CDR3 DNA: TGTGCCAGCAGGCCCGCCCTCTCCTACGAGCAGTACTTC. Its translation is CASRPALSYEQYF.

This clonotype has just a few counts. V and J are TRBV12-3 or TRBV12-4 and TRBJ1-1; no definite D call. There are 13 residues in the CDR3. V was trimmed by 1 base and J by 4 bases, leaving 7 bases between them. The CDR3 DNA reads as TGTGCCAGCAGTTTAGGAGGGCCCACTGAAGCTTTCTTT. Translated: CASSLGGPTEAFF.

The chain employs TRBV10-3 and TRBJ1-5, with D perhaps matching TRBD1 (6 bases). In germline, CDR1 is ENHRY, CDR2 SYGVKD. The CDR3 consists of 15 residues. V was cut by 0 bases and J by 4 bases, with 10 bases left in between. As DNA, the CDR3 is TGTGCCATCAGTGAGTCCCAGGGGAGGAATCAGCCCCAGCATTTT. Protein product: CAISESQGRNQPQHF.